This T cell receptor beta chain stems from a study of blood T cell repertoires in COVID-19. Across the study: PBMCs, B-cell-depleted T cells, or T cells were the source of the cDNA or gDNA that made up the material.

While infection was still active, Seattle patients were enrolled and then followed longitudinally. Trimming removed 2 bases from V and 10 bases from J, with 15 bases in between. Germline V gives CDR1 SGHTA, CDR2 FQGTGA. This CDR3 has 14 residues. Assay used: immunoSEQ multiplex PCR; TCRdb lists only in-frame clones, some missing. The sample includes 50,000 to 60,000 clones, roughly 90% of them seen just once. The material sequenced was peripheral blood. The receptor was isolated from a man aged 35-49 years with COVID-19, enrolled during active disease. This sequence joins TRBV7-3 and TRBJ2-1; D uncertain. CDR3 nucleotide sequence: TGTGCCAGCAGCTTAGGGCACCCAGGCAGCGAGCAGTTCTTC. Translating it yields CASSLGHPGSEQFF.